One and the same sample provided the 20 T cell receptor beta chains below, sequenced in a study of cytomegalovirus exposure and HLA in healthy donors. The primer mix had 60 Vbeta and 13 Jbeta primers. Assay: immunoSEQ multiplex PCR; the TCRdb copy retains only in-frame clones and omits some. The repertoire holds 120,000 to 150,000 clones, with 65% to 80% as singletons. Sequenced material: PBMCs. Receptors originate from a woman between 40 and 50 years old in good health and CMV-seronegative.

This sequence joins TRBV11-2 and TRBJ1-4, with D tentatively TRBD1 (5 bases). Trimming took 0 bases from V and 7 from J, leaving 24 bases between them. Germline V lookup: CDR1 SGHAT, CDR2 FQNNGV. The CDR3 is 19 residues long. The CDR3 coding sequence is TGTGCCAGCAGCTTAGATACCGTCAGGGATGCTCCTATTACTGAAAAACTGTTTTTT. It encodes CASSLDTVRDAPITEKLFF.

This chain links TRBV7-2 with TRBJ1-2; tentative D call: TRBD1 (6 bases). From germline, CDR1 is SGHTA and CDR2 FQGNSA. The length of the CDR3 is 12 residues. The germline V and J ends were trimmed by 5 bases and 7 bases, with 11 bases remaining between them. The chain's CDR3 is CASSANRAGYTF. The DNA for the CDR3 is TGTGCCAGCAGCGCGAACAGGGCTGGCTACACCTTC. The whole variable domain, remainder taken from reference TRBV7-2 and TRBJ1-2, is GAGVSQSPSNKVTEKGKDVELRCDPISGHTALYWYRQSLGQGLEFLIYFQGNSAPDKSGLPSDRFSAERTGGSVSTLTIQRTQQEDSAVYLCASSANRAGYTFGSGTRLTVV.

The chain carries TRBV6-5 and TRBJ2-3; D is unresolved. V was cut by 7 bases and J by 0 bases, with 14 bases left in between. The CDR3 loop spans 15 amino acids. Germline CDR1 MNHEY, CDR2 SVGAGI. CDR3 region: CASNTEAASTDTQYF. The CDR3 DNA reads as TGTGCCAGCAATACTGAGGCGGCTAGCACAGATACGCAGTATTTT.

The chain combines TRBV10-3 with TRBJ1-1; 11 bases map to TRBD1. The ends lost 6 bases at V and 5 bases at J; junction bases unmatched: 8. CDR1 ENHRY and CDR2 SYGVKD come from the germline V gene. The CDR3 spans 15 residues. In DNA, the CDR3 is TGTGCCATCAGCCAAGCGGGACAGGGGGAGACTGAAGCTTTCTTT. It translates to CAISQAGQGETEAFF.

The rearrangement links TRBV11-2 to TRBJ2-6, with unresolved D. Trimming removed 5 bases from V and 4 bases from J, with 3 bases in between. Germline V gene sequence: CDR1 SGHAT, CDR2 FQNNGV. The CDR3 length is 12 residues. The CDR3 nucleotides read TGTGCCAGCAGCCCAGGGGCCAACGTCCTGACTTTC. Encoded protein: CASSPGANVLTF.

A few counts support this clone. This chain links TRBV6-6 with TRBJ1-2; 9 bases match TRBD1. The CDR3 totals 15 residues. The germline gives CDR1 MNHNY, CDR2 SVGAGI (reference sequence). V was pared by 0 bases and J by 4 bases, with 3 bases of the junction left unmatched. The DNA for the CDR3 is TGTGCCAGCAGTTACTCGGGACAGGGTGGCTATGGCTACACCTTC. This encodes CASSYSGQGGYGYTF.

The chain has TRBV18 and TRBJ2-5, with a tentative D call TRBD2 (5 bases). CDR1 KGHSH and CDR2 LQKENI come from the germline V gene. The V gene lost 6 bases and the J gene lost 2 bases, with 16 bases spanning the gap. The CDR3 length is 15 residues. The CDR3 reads CASSRLLTRQETQYF. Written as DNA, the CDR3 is TGTGCCAGCTCTCGACTACTGACAAGGCAAGAGACCCAGTACTTC.

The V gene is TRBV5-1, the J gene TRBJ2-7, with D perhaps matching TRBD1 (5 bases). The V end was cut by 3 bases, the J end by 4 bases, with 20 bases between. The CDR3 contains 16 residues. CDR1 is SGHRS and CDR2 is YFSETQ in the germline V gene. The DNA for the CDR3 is TGCGCCAGCAGCTCTGGCGACAGCCCCCGTGTTTACGAGCAGTACTTC. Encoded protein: CASSSGDSPRVYEQYF. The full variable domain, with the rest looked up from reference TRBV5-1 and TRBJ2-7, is KAGVTQTPRYLIKTRGQQVTLSCSPISGHRSVSWYQQTPGQGLQFLFEYFSETQRNKGNFPGRFSGRQFSNSRSEMNVSTLELGDSALYLCASSSGDSPRVYEQYFGPGTRLTVT.

CDR3 in DNA: TGTGCCTGGAGTGTCAAGGGGGTGAACACTGAAGCTTTCTTT. Translated: CAWSVKGVNTEAFF. The J gene is TRBJ1-1, the V gene TRBV30, with D possibly being TRBD1 (6 bases). The ends were cut back, 0 bases at V and 0 bases at J, with 8 bases in the middle. The V gene's germline CDR1 is GTSNPN and CDR2 SVGIG (reference sequence). The CDR3 is made up of 14 amino acids.

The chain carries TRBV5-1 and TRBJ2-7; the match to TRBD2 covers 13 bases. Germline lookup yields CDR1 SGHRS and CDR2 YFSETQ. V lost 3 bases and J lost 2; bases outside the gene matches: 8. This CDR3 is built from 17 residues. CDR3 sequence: CASSSEGLAGMPYEQYF. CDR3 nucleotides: TGCGCCAGCAGCTCGGAGGGACTAGCGGGGATGCCCTACGAGCAGTACTTC.

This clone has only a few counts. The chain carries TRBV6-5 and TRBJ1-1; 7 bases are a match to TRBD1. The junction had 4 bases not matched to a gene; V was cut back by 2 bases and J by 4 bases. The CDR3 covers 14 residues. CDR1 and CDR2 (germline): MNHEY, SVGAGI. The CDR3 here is CASSYGRGITEAFF. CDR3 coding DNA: TGTGCCAGCAGTTACGGCAGGGGGATCACTGAAGCTTTCTTT.

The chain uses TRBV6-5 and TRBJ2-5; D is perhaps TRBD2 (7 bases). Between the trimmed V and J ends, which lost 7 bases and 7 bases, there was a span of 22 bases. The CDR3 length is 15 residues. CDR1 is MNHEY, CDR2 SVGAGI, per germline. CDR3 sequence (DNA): TGTGCCAGCAACAAAAGAGGGGCGGGGGCTGTGACCCAGTACTTC. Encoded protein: CASNKRGAGAVTQYF.

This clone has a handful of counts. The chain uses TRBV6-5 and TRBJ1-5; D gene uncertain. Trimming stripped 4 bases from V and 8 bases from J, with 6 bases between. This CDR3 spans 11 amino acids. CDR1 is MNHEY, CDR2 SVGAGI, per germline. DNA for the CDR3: TGTGCCAGCAGTTGCTCTAAGCCCCAGCATTTT. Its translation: CASSCSKPQHF.

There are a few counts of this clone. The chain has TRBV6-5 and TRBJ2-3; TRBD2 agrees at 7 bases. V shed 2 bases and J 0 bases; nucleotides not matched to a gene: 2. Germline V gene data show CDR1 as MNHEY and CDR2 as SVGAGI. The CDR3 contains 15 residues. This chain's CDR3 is CASSYLAVSTDTQYF. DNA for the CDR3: TGTGCCAGCAGTTACCTAGCGGTGAGCACAGATACGCAGTATTTT.

The CDR3 loop reads CASSYSGQGIWVEQYF. In DNA, the CDR3 is TGTGCCAGCAGTTACTCAGGGCAGGGTATATGGGTCGAGCAGTACTTC. V usage is TRBV6-5 and J usage is TRBJ2-7, with a possible D match to TRBD1 (5 bases). The V gene's germline CDR1 is MNHEY and CDR2 SVGAGI. The CDR3 loop spans 16 amino acids. Trimming took off 0 bases at V and 6 bases at J, with 18 bases between the two ends.

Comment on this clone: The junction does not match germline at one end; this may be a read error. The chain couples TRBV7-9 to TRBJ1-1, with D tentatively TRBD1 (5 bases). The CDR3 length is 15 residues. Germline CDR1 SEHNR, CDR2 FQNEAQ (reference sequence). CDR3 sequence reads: CSSSLLEGRVAEAFF. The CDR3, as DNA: TGTTCCAGCAGCTTATTGGAGGGGAGGGTTGCTGAAGCTTTCTTT. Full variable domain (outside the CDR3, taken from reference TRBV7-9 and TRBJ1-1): DTGVSQNPRHKITKRGQNVTFRCDPISEHNRLYWYRQTLGQGPEFLTYFQNEAQLEKSRLLSDRFSAERPKGSFSTLEIQRTEQGDSAMYLCSSSLLEGRVAEAFFGQGTRLTVV.

The CDR3 nucleotides read TGTGCCAGCAGCTTAATTCAGGGGGGAACCGGGGAGCTGTTTTTT. Translated: CASSLIQGGTGELFF. The genes are TRBV7-9 and TRBJ2-2, with D perhaps TRBD1 (7 bases). Trimming cost V 2 bases and J 5 bases, with 12 bases left between them. The CDR3 runs 15 residues. Per the germline V gene, CDR1 is SEHNR and CDR2 is FQNEAQ (reference sequence).

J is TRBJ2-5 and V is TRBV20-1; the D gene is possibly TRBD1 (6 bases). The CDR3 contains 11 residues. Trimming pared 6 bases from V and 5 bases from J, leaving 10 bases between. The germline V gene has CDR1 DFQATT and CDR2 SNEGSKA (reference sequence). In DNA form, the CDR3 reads TGCAGTGCCCCAAGGGGGGAGACCCAGTACTTC. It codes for CSAPRGETQYF.

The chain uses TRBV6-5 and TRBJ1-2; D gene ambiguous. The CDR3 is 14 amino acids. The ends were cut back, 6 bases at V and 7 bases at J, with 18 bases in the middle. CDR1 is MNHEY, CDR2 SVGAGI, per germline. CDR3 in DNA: TGTGCCAGCAGACTCCTTGAGGGAGCGAGTGGCTACACCTTC. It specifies CASRLLEGASGYTF.

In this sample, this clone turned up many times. CDR3 protein: CASSVGTDTGELFF. The CDR3 DNA follows: TGTGCCAGCAGTGTCGGGACAGACACCGGGGAGCTGTTTTTT. V usage is TRBV2 and J usage is TRBJ2-2; 7 bases are shared with TRBD1. Germline V lookup: CDR1 SNHLY, CDR2 FYNNEI. With V trimmed by 4 bases and J by 3 bases, 2 bases remained unmatched. The CDR3 has 14 amino acids.